Sequencing of this T cell receptor (beta chain) was carried out in a study of patients and donors after allogeneic stem cell transplantation. TCRdb independently ran MiXCR on the RT-PCR reads; one entry per CDR3 protein. The sample holds 900,000 to 1,000,000 distinct CDR3 sequences, 15% to 20% seen once. The CDR3 consists of 13 residues. V lost 2 bases, J lost 6 bases, and 7 bases stayed unmatched. CDR1 and CDR2 from the germline V gene are SQVTM and ANQGSEA. This clonotype was seen at least ten times. This sequence was found in a human donor who was either an allogeneic HSCT recipient or a stem cell or donor lymphocyte infusion donor (not recorded which). It is not recorded whose cells these are; they may come from a transplant donor. The specimen sequenced was blood, either unsorted or a sorted T cell fraction (not recorded which). The chain carries TRBV29-1 and TRBJ2-7; 7 bases fit TRBD1. CDR3 region: CSVERGLMGEQYF. The CDR3 region has the DNA TGCAGCGTTGAAAGGGGGCTGATGGGCGAGCAGTACTTC.